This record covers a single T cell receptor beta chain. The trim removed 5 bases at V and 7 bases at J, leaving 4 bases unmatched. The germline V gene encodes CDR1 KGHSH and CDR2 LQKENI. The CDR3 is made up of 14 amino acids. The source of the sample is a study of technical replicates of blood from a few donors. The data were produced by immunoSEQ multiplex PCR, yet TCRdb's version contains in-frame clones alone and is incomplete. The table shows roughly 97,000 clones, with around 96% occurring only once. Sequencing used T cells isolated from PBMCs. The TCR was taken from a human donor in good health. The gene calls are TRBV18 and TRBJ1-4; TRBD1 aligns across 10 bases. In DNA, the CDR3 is TGTGCCAGCTCAAAGGACAGGGGGGCTGAAAAACTGTTTTTT. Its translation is CASSKDRGAEKLFF.